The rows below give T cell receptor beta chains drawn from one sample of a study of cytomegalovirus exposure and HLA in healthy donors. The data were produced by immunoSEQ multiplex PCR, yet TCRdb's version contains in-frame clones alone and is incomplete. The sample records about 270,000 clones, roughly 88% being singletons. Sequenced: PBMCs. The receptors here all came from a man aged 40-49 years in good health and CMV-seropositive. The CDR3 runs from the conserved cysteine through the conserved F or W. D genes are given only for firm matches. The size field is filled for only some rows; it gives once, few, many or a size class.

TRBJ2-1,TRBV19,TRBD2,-,TGTGCCAGTAGTATAGCCGGGACTAGCGGCTGGGATGAGCAGTTCTTC,CASSIAGTSGWDEQFF
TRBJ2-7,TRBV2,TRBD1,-,TGTGCCAGCAGAAGGGGACAGAGCTCCTACGAGCAGTACTTC,CASRRGQSSYEQYF
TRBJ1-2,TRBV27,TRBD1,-,TGTGCCAGCAGTTTTCGGGACAGCTATGGCTACACCTTC,CASSFRDSYGYTF
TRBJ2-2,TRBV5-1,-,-,TGCGCCAGCAGCTTGTTAGTAAGCACCGGGGAGCTGTTTTTT,CASSLLVSTGELFF
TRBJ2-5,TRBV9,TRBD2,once,TGTGCCAGCAGCGTAAGTTGGGCTAGCGGCCTCCCGGCCCAGTACTTC,CASSVSWASGLPAQYF
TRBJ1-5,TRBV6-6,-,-,TGTGCCAGCAGTTACACCGGACAGAATAGCAATCAGCCCCAGCATTTT,CASSYTGQNSNQPQHF
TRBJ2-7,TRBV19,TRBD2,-,TGTGCCAGTAGTACCGGGACTAGCGGGAAGGAGCAGTACTTC,CASSTGTSGKEQYF
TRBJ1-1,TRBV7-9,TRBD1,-,TGTGCCAGCAGCTCCGGGACAGGTAACACTGAAGCTTTCTTT,CASSSGTGNTEAFF
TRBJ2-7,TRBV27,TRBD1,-,TGTGCCAGCAGCCATTCTTGGGGACAGGGGGTCTACGAGCAGTACTTC,CASSHSWGQGVYEQYF
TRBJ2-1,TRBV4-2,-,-,TGTGCCAGCAGCCACTACGCGACAGGCGAAGGTACTATCAATGAGCAGTTCTTC,CASSHYATGEGTINEQFF
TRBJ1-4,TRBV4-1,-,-,TGCGCCAGCAGCCTAAGGGGGACGGCAACTAATGAAAAACTGTTTTTT,CASSLRGTATNEKLFF
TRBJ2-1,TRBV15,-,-,TGTGCCACCAGCAGACAGGGTGTTGGCTACAATGAGCAGTTCTTC,CATSRQGVGYNEQFF
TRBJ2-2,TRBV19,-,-,TGTGCCAGTAGCGCACAGGGTTGGAACACCGGGGAGCTGTTTTTT,CASSAQGWNTGELFF
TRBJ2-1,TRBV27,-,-,TGTGCCAGCAGGCCCGAGAGAGGTTGGAGTAATGAGCAGTTCTTC,CASRPERGWSNEQFF
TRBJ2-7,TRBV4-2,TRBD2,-,TGTGCCAGCAGCTTTATGACTAGCGCCTACGAGCAGTACTTC,CASSFMTSAYEQYF
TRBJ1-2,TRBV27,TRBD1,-,TGTGCCAGCAGTCCTAACCTGGGACAGCCCGGCTTCTATGGCTACACCTTC,CASSPNLGQPGFYGYTF
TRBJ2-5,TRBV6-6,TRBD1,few,TGTGCCAGCAGTCCACAGGGGGCCCAGCAAGAGACCCAGTACTTC,CASSPQGAQQETQYF
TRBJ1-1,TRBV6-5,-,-,TGTGCCAGCAGTTACTCTCGGGGGATGAACACTGAAGCTTTCTTT,CASSYSRGMNTEAFF
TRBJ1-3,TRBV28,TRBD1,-,TGTGCCAGCAGTCTGGGACAGTGGGGAAACACCATATATTTT,CASSLGQWGNTIYF
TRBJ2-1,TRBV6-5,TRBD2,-,TGTGCCAGCATTAGCGGGCCGAGCTCCTACAATGAGCAGTTCTTC,CASISGPSSYNEQFF
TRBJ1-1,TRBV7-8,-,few,TGTGCCAGCAGCTTAACGGGGAGCACTGAAGCTTTCTTT,CASSLTGSTEAFF
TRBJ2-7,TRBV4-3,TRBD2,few,TGCGCCAGCAGCCAAGGAGTAGGGACTAGCTCCTACGAGCAGTACTTC,CASSQGVGTSSYEQYF
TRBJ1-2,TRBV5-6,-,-,TGTGCCAGCACCTCGGGGTGGGGGGACAACTATGGCTACACCTTC,CASTSGWGDNYGYTF
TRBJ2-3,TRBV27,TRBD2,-,TGTGCCAGCAGTCCCGGTAGCGGGAGGGCCACAGATACGCAGTATTTT,CASSPGSGRATDTQYF
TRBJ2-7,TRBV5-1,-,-,TGCGCCAGCAGCCCCAGAGGAGACGAGCAGTACTTC,CASSPRGDEQYF
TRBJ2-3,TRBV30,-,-,TGTGCGACTACTAGCACAGATACGCAGTATTTT,CATTSTDTQYF
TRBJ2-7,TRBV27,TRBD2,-,TGTGCCAGCAGTTTCCTCAATCTTGGGCGGGAGGGCCCCCACTACGAGCAGTACTTC,CASSFLNLGREGPHYEQYF
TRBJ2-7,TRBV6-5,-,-,TGTGCCAGCAGTGCAAACAGGGAGACCTACGAGCAGTACTTC,CASSANRETYEQYF
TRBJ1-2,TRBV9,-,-,TGTGCCAGCAGCGACCCGACAGAGAGGTACACCTTC,CASSDPTERYTF
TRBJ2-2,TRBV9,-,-,TGTGCCAGCAGCGTACGAGAGGCCACGAACACCGGGGAGCTGTTTTTT,CASSVREATNTGELFF
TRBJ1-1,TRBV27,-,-,TGTGCCAGCAGTTTATCGAACGGGTTTGAAGCTTTCTTT,CASSLSNGFEAFF
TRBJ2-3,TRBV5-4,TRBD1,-,TGTGCCAGCAGCCCCCCTCGACAGGGGGCTTCGACAGATACGCAGTATTTT,CASSPPRQGASTDTQYF
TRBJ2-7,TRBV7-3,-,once,TGTGCCAGCAGCGTTAGACAGCTAGGGGTCTACGAGCAGTACTTC,CASSVRQLGVYEQYF
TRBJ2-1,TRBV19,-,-,TGTGCCAGTAGTATGCAGGGGAGCTCCTACAATGAGCAGTTCTTC,CASSMQGSSYNEQFF
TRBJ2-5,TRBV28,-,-,TGTGCCAGCAGTGGGGCCCCTCGGTACCAAGAGACCCAGTACTTC,CASSGAPRYQETQYF
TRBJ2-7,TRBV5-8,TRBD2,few,TGTGCCAGCAGAGCCACGCACCGGGACAGGTCTAGCGGGAGCTCCTACGAGCAGTACTTC,CASRATHRDRSSGSSYEQYF
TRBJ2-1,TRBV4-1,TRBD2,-,TGCGCCAGCAGCCAACCGACTAGCGGGAGGTGGGCCTACAATGAGCAGTTCTTC,CASSQPTSGRWAYNEQFF
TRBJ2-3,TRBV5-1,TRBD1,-,TGCGCCAGCAGCTTGGACAGGGGAGATCGGGATACGCAGTATTTT,CASSLDRGDRDTQYF
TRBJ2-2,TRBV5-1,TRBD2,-,TGCGCCAGCAGCTTAAGTACTAGCGGAGCCGGGGAGCTGTTTTTT,CASSLSTSGAGELFF
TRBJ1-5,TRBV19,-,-,TGTGCCAGTAGTATAGGGACTTATCAGCCCCAGCATTTT,CASSIGTYQPQHF
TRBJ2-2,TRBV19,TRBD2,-,TGTGCCAGTAGTATTAATCCGGGGGGGAACACCGGGGAGCTGTTTTTT,CASSINPGGNTGELFF
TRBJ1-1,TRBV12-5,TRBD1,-,TGTGCTAGTGGTTCTCAGGGACAGGGCGGCACTGAAGCTTTCTTT,CASGSQGQGGTEAFF
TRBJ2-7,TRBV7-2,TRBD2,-,TGTGCCAGCAGCTTAACTACGACTAGCGGGAGCTACGAGCAGTACTTC,CASSLTTTSGSYEQYF
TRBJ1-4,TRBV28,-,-,TGTGCCAGCAGACACAATGAAAAACTGTTTTTT,CASRHNEKLFF
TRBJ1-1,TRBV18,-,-,TGTGCCAGCTCACCGGTACACAGGAACACTGAAGCTTTCTTT,CASSPVHRNTEAFF
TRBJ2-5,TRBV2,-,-,TGTGCCAGCAGTACCATAGGACAGTCCCAAGAGACCCAGTACTTC,CASSTIGQSQETQYF
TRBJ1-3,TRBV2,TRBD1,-,TGTGCCAGCAGTTCTCAGGGGGCTTCTGGAAACGCCATATATTTT,CASSSQGASGNAIYF
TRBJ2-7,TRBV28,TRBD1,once,TGTGCCAGCAGGCCGAGGGGGCGATCCTACGAGCAGTACTTC,CASRPRGRSYEQYF
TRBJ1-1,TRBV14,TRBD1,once,TGCGCCAGCAGCCAAGATGCAGGGGCCAGGGGGACTGAAGCTTTCTTT,CASSQDAGARGTEAFF